This TCR beta chain is drawn from a study of Graves' ophthalmopathy and Graves' hyperthyroidism. General study points: The study's model predicted ophthalmopathy progression at about 64% sensitivity and almost 75% specificity. Cross-validated, the 13-signature model showed 87.88%/81.08% sensitivity/specificity, and 80%/75% in the test set. A majority of expanded thyroid clonotypes exceeding 0.001 frequency were likewise present in blood.

Comments on this clonotype: The antigen remains unidentified.

RNA served as the template for amplifying TCR beta CDR3 regions. First-round RT-PCR used HTBI primers; second-round multiplex PCR followed. One entry per CDR3 protein results from TCRdb running MiXCR on the multiplex PCR reads. The repertoire has 580,000 or so distinct CDR3 sequences, just under 40% of them found once; the top ten carry about 4.1%. Certain patients were not enrolled. These were patients with other autoimmune diseases, uncontrolled infections, pregnancy or lactation. The trim removed 3 bases at V and 4 bases at J, leaving 10 bases unmatched. The CDR3 runs 16 residues. Germline V gene sequence: CDR1 DFQATT, CDR2 SNEGSKA (reference sequence).

This chain joins TRBV20-1 and TRBJ2-7; 12 bases align to TRBD2. This clonotype was sampled from an adult man with Graves' hyperthyroidism. Sequencing used peripheral blood or thyroid tissue (not recorded which). In nucleotides, the CDR3 is TGCAGTGCTAGCGGGCTAGCGGGGGGGGGTAGTTACGAGCAGTACTTC. It yields the protein CSASGLAGGGSYEQYF.